This entry lists 7 T cell receptor beta chains sequenced from one sample in a study of blood T cell repertoires in COVID-19. Using immunoSEQ multiplex PCR, the repertoire was profiled, and TCRdb retains in-frame clones only, with some absent. The sample has 300,000 to 450,000 clones; roughly 80% are singletons. The sequencing sample was made of peripheral blood. These receptor sequences come from a human donor with acute or convalescent COVID-19. The donor label of this sample is uncertain.

As concerns this clone: Other DNA sequences in the sample encode the same CDR3. This chain uses TRBV4-1 with TRBJ1-1; D is undetermined. The CDR3 extends over 13 amino acids. Trimming shortened V by 3 bases and J by 5 bases, and 10 bases separated the two germline ends. Per the germline V gene, CDR1 is MGHRA and CDR2 is YSYEKL. DNA of the CDR3: TGCGCCAGCAGCCAGGAAAGGGAGACTGAAGCTTTCTTT. Its protein is CASSQERETEAFF.

V gene TRBV11-3 combines with J gene TRBJ2-1, with D perhaps matching TRBD1 (6 bases). The CDR3 loop spans 15 amino acids. V was pared by 1 base and J by 4 bases, with 11 bases between. Germline V lookup: CDR1 SGHNT, CDR2 YENEEA. CDR3 DNA: TGTGCCAGCAGCTTAGGGGGGACAACGTACAATGAGCAGTTCTTC. This gives the protein CASSLGGTTYNEQFF. Full variable domain (outside the CDR3, taken from reference TRBV11-3 and TRBJ2-1): EAGVVQSPRYKIIEKKQPVAFWCNPISGHNTLYWYLQNLGQGPELLIRYENEEAVDDSQLPKDRFSAERLKGVDSTLKIQPAELGDSAVYLCASSLGGTTYNEQFFGPGTRLTVL.

The gene calls are TRBV6-6 and TRBJ1-1; TRBD1 agrees at 8 bases. Germline V gene lookup returns CDR1 MNHNY and CDR2 SVGAGI (reference sequence). Trimming at V came to 5 bases and at J to 1 base, leaving 12 bases not matched to a gene. This CDR3 is 17 amino acids long. The CDR3 DNA is TGTGCCAGCAGTCAGCCTCCTCAGGGGGCTGGGAACACTGAAGCTTTCTTT. This sequence encodes CASSQPPQGAGNTEAFF.

V usage is TRBV6-5 and J usage is TRBJ1-6; D might be TRBD1 (5 bases). Trimming shortened V by 2 bases and J by 7 bases, and 12 bases separated the two germline ends. The CDR3 covers 15 residues. In germline, CDR1 is MNHEY, CDR2 SVGAGI. As DNA, the CDR3 is TGTGCCAGCAGTTACCTCTGGGGGGAAAATTCACCCCTCCACTTT. This translates into CASSYLWGENSPLHF.

The V gene is TRBV29-1, the J gene TRBJ2-4; possibly TRBD1 for D (5 bases). From germline, CDR1 is SQVTM and CDR2 ANQGSEA. Trimming pared 6 bases from V and 6 bases from J, leaving 18 bases between. The CDR3 extends over 14 amino acids. The CDR3 coding sequence is TGCAGCGTGACACAGGTCCCCGGTAGAAACATTCAGTACTTC. Encoded protein: CSVTQVPGRNIQYF.

The count of this clone is one. The chain links TRBV5-6 to TRBJ1-3; D unresolved. Looked up from germline, CDR1 is SGHDT and CDR2 is YYEEEE. The CDR3 is 14 residues long. The V gene lost 4 bases and the J gene lost 0 bases, with 8 bases spanning the gap. The DNA for the CDR3 is TGTGCCAGCAGCCCCAACTTCTCTGGAAACACCATATATTTT. Its translation: CASSPNFSGNTIYF.

This clone was detected once. The chain links TRBV11-2 to TRBJ2-1; 7 bases match TRBD1. This CDR3 region has 15 residues. V lost 9 bases, J lost 1 base, and 9 bases stayed unmatched. The germline V gene has CDR1 SGHAT and CDR2 FQNNGV. CDR3 coding DNA: TGTGCCAGTACTAGGGGGCGAGGTTCCTACAATGAGCAGTTCTTC. This gives the protein CASTRGRGSYNEQFF.